These 13 T cell receptor beta chains originate from one sample sequenced in a study of CD8 T cells in Susac syndrome. Reverse transcription of roughly 0.5 to 1 ug RNA was carried out with random hexamers. TCRdb reprocessed the immunoSEQ multiplex PCR reads with MiXCR, giving one entry per CDR3 protein. The sample shows about 120,000 distinct CDR3 sequences, approximately 93% of them seen only once. The specimen was CD4+ T cells from PBMCs. The receptor set was obtained from a human donor with multiple sclerosis.

This chain links TRBV20-1 with TRBJ2-1; TRBD2 is a possible D gene (6 bases). Germline CDR1 is DFQATT and CDR2 is SNEGSKA (reference sequence). The CDR3 has 15 amino acids. V was pared by 6 bases and J by 9 bases, with 24 bases between. Here the CDR3 reads CSATSGSEGNSEQFF. The CDR3 DNA is TGCAGTGCCACAAGCGGGTCTGAAGGGAATTCTGAGCAGTTCTTC.

Notes on this clonotype: The junction differs from germline at one of its ends, possibly a read error. The V gene is TRBV7-3, the J gene TRBJ1-2; tentatively, D is TRBD1 (5 bases). Germline lookup yields CDR1 SGHTA and CDR2 FQGTGA. There are 16 residues in the CDR3. This CDR3 is CASSLYPGPGEDGYAF. In nucleotides, the CDR3 is TGTGCCAGCAGCTTATACCCGGGACCGGGGGAAGATGGCTACGCCTTC. The entire variable domain, with the rest obtained from reference TRBV7-3 and TRBJ1-2, is as follows: GAGVSQTPSNKVTEKGKYVELRCDPISGHTALYWYRQSLGQGPEFLIYFQGTGAADDSGLPNDRFFAVRPEGSVSTLKIQRTERGDSAVYLCASSLYPGPGEDGYAFGSGTRLTVV.

The chain uses TRBV6-5 and TRBJ1-5; D gene ambiguous. Germline V gene data show CDR1 as MNHEY and CDR2 as SVGAGI. The V end was cut by 2 bases, the J end by 5 bases, with 7 bases between. The CDR3 loop spans 13 amino acids. The CDR3 loop reads CASSYNEYQPQHF. In nucleotides, the CDR3 is TGTGCCAGCAGTTACAACGAATATCAGCCCCAGCATTTT.

CDR3 sequence (DNA): TGCAGTGCTAGAGAGGACGGAACTAACACTGAAGCTTTCTTT. Encoded protein: CSAREDGTNTEAFF. The rearrangement uses TRBV20-1 and TRBJ1-1; D is ambiguous. V lost 0 bases and J lost 2, with 10 bases in between. Germline V CDR1 and CDR2: DFQATT, SNEGSKA (reference sequence). The CDR3 loop spans 14 amino acids.

The rearrangement uses TRBV2 and TRBJ1-5; D remains unclear. The germline V gene has CDR1 SNHLY and CDR2 FYNNEI. Trimming removed 3 bases at V and 8 bases at J, with 11 bases between. The CDR3 is 13 residues long. Written as DNA, the CDR3 is TGTGCCAGCAGTGAGGACTACTCGGAGCCCCAGCATTTT. It codes for CASSEDYSEPQHF.

This chain joins TRBV25-1 and TRBJ2-7; D gene ambiguous. V was pared by 3 bases and J by 3 bases, with 18 bases between. The germline V gene encodes CDR1 MGHDK and CDR2 SYGVNS. The CDR3 is 16 residues long. CDR3 protein: CASSDPLKGLHYEQYF. The DNA of the CDR3 is TGTGCCAGCAGTGACCCCCTTAAAGGCCTACACTACGAGCAGTACTTC.

This sequence joins TRBV13 and TRBJ2-6; TRBD2 aligns across 11 bases. The junction had 3 bases not matched to a gene; V was cut back by 6 bases and J by 2 bases. The CDR3 runs to 16 residues. Germline V gene sequence: CDR1 PRHDT, CDR2 FYEKMQ (reference sequence). This chain's CDR3 is CASSSGGAAGANVLTF. The CDR3 region has the DNA TGTGCCAGCAGTAGCGGGGGGGCCGCTGGGGCCAACGTCCTGACTTTC.

This rearrangement joins TRBV7-2 to TRBJ2-5; TRBD2 matches at 12 bases. The V gene's germline CDR1 is SGHTA and CDR2 FQGNSA. This CDR3 contains 15 residues. V shed 3 bases, J shed 5 bases, and the junction held 4 bases outside the gene matches. This CDR3 reads CASSFLAGGPETQYF. CDR3 nucleotides: TGTGCCAGCAGCTTTCTAGCGGGGGGGCCTGAGACCCAGTACTTC.

The chain joins TRBV12-3 or TRBV12-4 to TRBJ1-1; 8 bases are shared with TRBD1. The V and J ends lost 5 bases and 10 bases, in that order; junction bases with no gene match: 12. The CDR3 length is 14 residues. DNA for the CDR3: TGTGCCAGCAGTCTCCAACAGGGGGAGGGGGGAGCTTTCTTT. It specifies CASSLQQGEGGAFF.

The J gene is TRBJ1-5, the V gene TRBV30; D is ambiguous. This CDR3 contains 13 residues. Germline-derived CDR1 and CDR2 are GTSNPN and SVGIG (reference sequence). Between the trimmed V and J ends, which lost 2 bases and 0 bases, there was a span of 5 bases. The CDR3, as DNA: TGTGCCTGGAGTACTCTTAGCAATCAGCCCCAGCATTTT. Translation gives CAWSTLSNQPQHF.

The chain uses TRBV15 and TRBJ2-5; no clear D gene. Germline V gene sequence: CDR1 LNHNV, CDR2 YYDKDF (reference sequence). With 0 bases removed from V and 7 bases from J, the gap between germline ends came to 12 bases. This CDR3 contains 14 residues. The CDR3 spells CATSRDIDRATQYF. Here the CDR3 DNA reads TGTGCCACCAGCAGAGATATAGATAGGGCGACCCAGTACTTC.

This clonotype was seen only once. The rearrangement joins TRBV5-1 to TRBJ1-1; the match to TRBD1 covers 8 bases. Germline loops: CDR1 SGHRS, CDR2 YFSETQ. The length of the CDR3 is 13 residues. Trimming cost V 3 bases and J 6 bases; bases outside gene matches: 4. CDR3 sequence: CASSSRTGPEAFF. As DNA, the CDR3 is TGCGCCAGCAGCTCCCGGACAGGGCCTGAAGCTTTCTTT.

The chain recombines TRBV7-3 with TRBJ2-5; unclear D gene. From germline, CDR1 is SGHTA and CDR2 FQGTGA. The CDR3 is 13 residues long. With 5 bases removed from V and 1 base from J, the gap between germline ends came to 8 bases. This CDR3 reads CASSRNIQETQYF. The CDR3 DNA sequence: TGTGCCAGCAGCAGAAATATCCAAGAGACCCAGTACTTC. The complete variable domain, with remaining parts taken from reference TRBV7-3 and TRBJ2-5, reads GAGVSQTPSNKVTEKGKYVELRCDPISGHTALYWYRQSLGQGPEFLIYFQGTGAADDSGLPNDRFFAVRPEGSVSTLKIQRTERGDSAVYLCASSRNIQETQYFGPGTRLLVL.